The rows below give T cell receptor beta chains drawn from one sample of a study of blood T cell repertoires in COVID-19. Only in-frame clones appear in the TCRdb table, and some are missing; sequencing was by immunoSEQ multiplex PCR. The sample has approximately 160,000 clones, 84% seen once. Material: peripheral blood. The receptors derive from a woman in her forties or fifties in a cohort sampled during active or convalescent COVID-19. Each CDR3 is given with its conserved first and last residue. D genes are given only for firm matches. Only some rows state a clone size, as once, few, many or a class for expanded clones.

j_call: TRBJ2-2; d_call: -; v_call: TRBV12-2; cdr3_length: 18; clone_size: -; cdr3_aa: CASRLADWGTGVTGELFF; cdr3_nt: TGTGCAAGTCGCTTAGCGGACTGGGGGACAGGGGTAACCGGGGAGCTGTTTTTT
j_call: TRBJ1-1; d_call: TRBD1; v_call: TRBV5-1; cdr3_length: 16; clone_size: -; cdr3_aa: CASSPRGTGVLTEAFF; cdr3_nt: TGCGCCAGCAGCCCCCGTGGGACAGGGGTACTCACTGAAGCTTTCTTT
j_call: TRBJ2-5; d_call: -; v_call: TRBV2; cdr3_length: 13; clone_size: -; cdr3_aa: CASSTYSQETQYF; cdr3_nt: TGTGCCAGCAGCACTTATAGCCAAGAGACCCAGTACTTC
j_call: TRBJ2-4; d_call: -; v_call: TRBV15; cdr3_length: 13; clone_size: once; cdr3_aa: CATSRDPTSIQYF; cdr3_nt: TGTGCCACCAGCAGAGACCCGACTTCCATTCAGTACTTC
j_call: TRBJ1-1; d_call: TRBD1; v_call: TRBV3-1/TRBV3-2; cdr3_length: 13; clone_size: -; cdr3_aa: CASSGQANTEAFF; cdr3_nt: TGTGCCAGCAGCGGACAGGCAAACACTGAAGCTTTCTTT
j_call: TRBJ2-3; d_call: TRBD1; v_call: TRBV19; cdr3_length: 14; clone_size: -; cdr3_aa: CASRDRGSTDTQYF; cdr3_nt: TGTGCCAGTAGGGACAGGGGAAGCACAGATACGCAGTATTTT
j_call: TRBJ1-5; d_call: -; v_call: TRBV28; cdr3_length: 16; clone_size: -; cdr3_aa: CASSSSGRVGNQPQHF; cdr3_nt: TGTGCCAGCAGTTCCTCGGGTCGAGTGGGCAATCAGCCCCAGCATTTT
j_call: TRBJ2-5; d_call: -; v_call: TRBV7-7; cdr3_length: 13; clone_size: -; cdr3_aa: CASSLNPRGTQYF; cdr3_nt: TGTGCCAGCAGCCTAAACCCCAGGGGGACCCAGTACTTC
j_call: TRBJ1-6; d_call: TRBD1; v_call: TRBV4-2; cdr3_length: 15; clone_size: -; cdr3_aa: CASSQETGGDSPLHF; cdr3_nt: TGTGCCAGCAGCCAAGAGACAGGGGGGGATTCACCCCTCCACTTT
j_call: TRBJ2-7; d_call: -; v_call: TRBV30; cdr3_length: 13; clone_size: -; cdr3_aa: CAWSPGQSYEQYF; cdr3_nt: TGTGCCTGGAGTCCAGGACAATCCTACGAGCAGTACTTC
j_call: TRBJ1-2; d_call: TRBD1; v_call: TRBV19; cdr3_length: 15; clone_size: -; cdr3_aa: CASSTWDSHNYGYTF; cdr3_nt: TGTGCCAGTAGTACCTGGGACAGTCATAACTATGGCTACACCTTC
j_call: TRBJ1-6; d_call: -; v_call: TRBV20-1; cdr3_length: 14; clone_size: -; cdr3_aa: CSASVRGSNSPLHF; cdr3_nt: TGCAGTGCTAGTGTCAGGGGCAGTAATTCACCCCTCCACTTT
j_call: TRBJ1-3; d_call: -; v_call: TRBV18; cdr3_length: 15; clone_size: -; cdr3_aa: CASSPPGSSGNTIYF; cdr3_nt: TGTGCCAGCTCACCACCCGGTAGCTCTGGAAACACCATATATTTT
j_call: TRBJ1-6; d_call: -; v_call: TRBV11-2; cdr3_length: 13; clone_size: -; cdr3_aa: CASSLDPGSPLHF; cdr3_nt: TGTGCCAGCAGCTTAGATCCGGGTTCACCCCTCCACTTT
j_call: TRBJ1-5; d_call: -; v_call: TRBV18; cdr3_length: 16; clone_size: -; cdr3_aa: CASSLQGGGSNQPQHF; cdr3_nt: TGTGCCAGCTCACTCCAGGGTGGTGGTTCCAATCAGCCCCAGCATTTT
j_call: TRBJ1-5; d_call: -; v_call: TRBV19; cdr3_length: 16; clone_size: -; cdr3_aa: CASSIDTGRVNQPQHF; cdr3_nt: TGTGCCAGTAGTATAGATACAGGAAGGGTCAATCAGCCCCAGCATTTT
j_call: TRBJ1-1; d_call: -; v_call: TRBV4-3; cdr3_length: 16; clone_size: -; cdr3_aa: CASSHIGRGAGTEAFF; cdr3_nt: TGCGCCAGCAGCCACATAGGTCGGGGGGCAGGAACTGAAGCTTTCTTT
j_call: TRBJ1-2; d_call: -; v_call: TRBV25-1; cdr3_length: 14; clone_size: -; cdr3_aa: CASRDNRVGEGYTF; cdr3_nt: TGTGCCAGCAGAGATAACAGGGTGGGAGAGGGCTACACCTTC
j_call: TRBJ1-1; d_call: TRBD1; v_call: TRBV19; cdr3_length: 18; clone_size: -; cdr3_aa: CASSPTGTGGSRKTEAFF; cdr3_nt: TGTGCCAGTAGTCCGACCGGGACAGGGGGCTCTCGAAAGACTGAAGCTTTCTTT
j_call: TRBJ1-3; d_call: TRBD1; v_call: TRBV19; cdr3_length: 15; clone_size: few; cdr3_aa: CASKPGQGLGNTIYF; cdr3_nt: TGTGCCAGCAAACCGGGACAGGGGCTTGGAAACACCATATATTTT
j_call: TRBJ2-1; d_call: TRBD1; v_call: TRBV29-1; cdr3_length: 14; clone_size: -; cdr3_aa: CSVSNRGTYNEQFF; cdr3_nt: TGCAGCGTCTCGAACAGGGGCACCTACAATGAGCAGTTCTTC
j_call: TRBJ2-1; d_call: -; v_call: TRBV5-1; cdr3_length: 13; clone_size: -; cdr3_aa: CASSFQGGNEQFF; cdr3_nt: TGCGCCAGCAGCTTCCAGGGAGGCAATGAGCAGTTCTTC
j_call: TRBJ2-2; d_call: -; v_call: TRBV5-1; cdr3_length: 18; clone_size: -; cdr3_aa: CASSQTPLTGVNTGELFF; cdr3_nt: TGCGCCAGCAGCCAAACACCCCTGACAGGCGTGAACACCGGGGAGCTGTTTTTT
j_call: TRBJ2-7; d_call: -; v_call: TRBV10-3; cdr3_length: 15; clone_size: -; cdr3_aa: CAISDETESSYEQYF; cdr3_nt: TGTGCCATCAGTGATGAGACGGAGTCCTCCTACGAGCAGTACTTC
j_call: TRBJ2-7; d_call: TRBD1; v_call: TRBV5-1; cdr3_length: 15; clone_size: -; cdr3_aa: CASYTMPGQGSEQYF; cdr3_nt: TGCGCCAGCTACACCATGCCGGGACAGGGCTCCGAGCAGTACTTC
j_call: TRBJ2-7; d_call: -; v_call: TRBV3-1/TRBV3-2; cdr3_length: 15; clone_size: -; cdr3_aa: CASSQAPGVAYEQYF; cdr3_nt: TGTGCCAGCAGCCAAGCCCCCGGGGTGGCTTACGAGCAGTACTTC